This TCR beta chain was observed in a study of blood T cell repertoires in COVID-19. About the study: Both acute and convalescent COVID-19 samples were obtained from the United States, Italy and Spain.

Assay used: immunoSEQ multiplex PCR; TCRdb lists only in-frame clones, some missing. The sample includes about 200,000 clones, 75% to 85% of them seen just once. The CDR3 consists of 16 residues. V was trimmed by 1 base and J by 3 bases, leaving 13 bases between them. CDR1 is MGHRA, CDR2 YSYEKL, per germline. Participant age was roughly 18 to 100 years, and participants resided in 24 US areas. The chain links TRBV4-1 to TRBJ2-1, with a weak D call TRBD2 (5 bases). Material: PBMCs or T cells enriched from blood (not recorded which). This TCR came from a woman aged 40 to 49 with acute COVID-19. CDR3 nucleotides: TGCGCCAGCAGCCAAGGAGGGTCCGATTTCTACAATGAGCAGTTCTTC. Translation: CASSQGGSDFYNEQFF.